Listed below are T cell receptor beta chains from one sample, sequenced in a study of post-analysis software for immune sequencing data. TCRdb reprocessed the PCR reads via MiXCR and lists one record per CDR3 protein. This sample has roughly 400,000 distinct CDR3 sequences, with 30% to 45% found just once. Sequenced material: blood. The source of these receptors is a girl aged 2-10 years with multiple sclerosis. The CDR3 runs from the conserved cysteine through the conserved F or W. D genes are given only for firm matches. The size of a clone is reported for some rows only, either as once, few or many, or as a class for expanded clones.

V	D	J	size	DNA	CDR3
TRBV6-1	NA	TRBJ2-7	NA	TGTGCCAGCAGGGGTCCGCTGGCGGCTATTACCTACGAGCAGTACTTC	CASRGPLAAITYEQYF
TRBV7-3	NA	TRBJ2-1	many	TGTGCCAGCAGCTTAGGGGGACTCTACAATGAGCAGTTCTTC	CASSLGGLYNEQFF
TRBV5-1	TRBD2	TRBJ2-1	NA	TGCGCCAGCAGCCGACGTGGGGGGGACAATGAGCAGTTCTTC	CASSRRGGDNEQFF
TRBV20-1	TRBD2	TRBJ2-3	NA	TGCAGTGCTAGAATACGACTAGCGGGAGAGAACACAGATACGCAGTATTTT	CSARIRLAGENTDTQYF
TRBV21-1	NA	TRBJ1-2	NA	TGTGCCAGCCTGGAAGAGGGGAATAATGGCTACACCTTC	CASLEEGNNGYTF
TRBV6-5	TRBD2	TRBJ2-1	few	TGTGCCAGCAGCCTCCTGGGGGGAGGGTTGAATGAGCAGTTCTTC	CASSLLGGGLNEQFF
TRBV15	NA	TRBJ1-2	NA	TGTGCCACCAGCGGCGCTGCTCGGATTCGTGGCTACACCTTC	CATSGAARIRGYTF
TRBV7-9	NA	TRBJ2-2	NA	TGTGCCAGCAGCTTAGACGGGAACACCGGGGAGCTGTTTTTT	CASSLDGNTGELFF
TRBV18	NA	TRBJ2-7	few	TGTGCCAGCTCATACGGGACCGACGAGCAGTACTTC	CASSYGTDEQYF
TRBV7-8	TRBD1	TRBJ2-5	NA	TGTGCCAGCAGAACGGGGCTCGGACAGGGAAAGACCCAGTACTTC	CASRTGLGQGKTQYF
TRBV4-2	TRBD2	TRBJ2-3	NA	TGTGCCAGCAGCCAGCGGACTAGTGGTAGCACAGATACGCAGTATTTT	CASSQRTSGSTDTQYF
TRBV5-1	NA	TRBJ2-5	NA	TGCGCCAGCAGCGAGGGCCACGCGACCCAGTACTTC	CASSEGHATQYF
TRBV6-5	NA	TRBJ2-7	few	TGTGCCAGCAGTTATTTGGGGGGTGAGCAGTACTTC	CASSYLGGEQYF
TRBV20-1	NA	TRBJ2-7	few	TGCAGTGCTGTCGGACTTCCCGAGCAGTACTTC	CSAVGLPEQYF
TRBV10-3	NA	TRBJ2-7	NA	TGTGCCATCAGTGAGTCGTGGGGAAACGAGCAGTACTTC	CAISESWGNEQYF
TRBV29-1	NA	TRBJ2-5	NA	TGCAGCGCCGCCCCCCAGCAAGAGACCCAGTACTTC	CSAAPQQETQYF
TRBV20-1	NA	TRBJ1-6	NA	TGCAGTGCTAGCGATAATTCACCCCTCCACTTT	CSASDNSPLHF
TRBV5-1	NA	TRBJ2-1	few	TGCGCCAGCAGCCCGGGACCACCTCTAGATGAGCAGTTCTTC	CASSPGPPLDEQFF
TRBV20-1	NA	TRBJ2-5	NA	TGCAGTGCCGACAGACCTGGCGACGAGACCCAGTACTTC	CSADRPGDETQYF
TRBV7-9	NA	TRBJ1-4	few	TGTGCCAGCAGCTTATCGGACGGAGGTGAAAAACTGTTTTTT	CASSLSDGGEKLFF
TRBV29-1	NA	TRBJ1-2	NA	TGCAGCGTCCCAAGGGGCGGGTATGGACAGACCAACTATGGCTACACCTTC	CSVPRGGYGQTNYGYTF
TRBV29-1	NA	TRBJ1-2	NA	TGCAGCGCTGATGATAAGGATGGCTACACCTTC	CSADDKDGYTF
TRBV7-9	NA	TRBJ2-5	few	TGTGCCAGCAGCCCCAACGAACTACCCTGGGGAGAGACCCAGTACTTC	CASSPNELPWGETQYF
TRBV12-3/TRBV12-4	NA	TRBJ2-1	NA	TGTGCCAGCAGGCGACAAGAGCAGTTCTTC	CASRRQEQFF
TRBV7-9	NA	TRBJ1-2	NA	TGTGCCAGCAGCGAATCTGGGGGTTACCATCTTTATGGCTACACCTTC	CASSESGGYHLYGYTF
TRBV6-2/TRBV6-3	NA	TRBJ1-5	few	TGTGCCAGCAGTTCCTGGACCAATCAGCCCCAGCATTTT	CASSSWTNQPQHF
TRBV6-6	NA	TRBJ1-2	NA	TGTGCCAGCAGTTACTCGAGGGATAACTATGGCTACACCTTC	CASSYSRDNYGYTF
TRBV25-1	NA	TRBJ2-3	NA	TGTGCCAGCAACCCGAGGAGTGGGGATACGCAGTATTTT	CASNPRSGDTQYF
TRBV6-2/TRBV6-3	NA	TRBJ2-5	NA	TGTGCCAGCAGCACCGACAGCCGCCAAGAGACCCAGTACTTC	CASSTDSRQETQYF
TRBV20-1	NA	TRBJ1-1	once	TGCAGTGCGGAAAGGAACACTGAAGCTTTCTTT	CSAERNTEAFF
TRBV12-5	TRBD1	TRBJ1-1	NA	TGTGCTAGTGGTAGGGGACAGGTGAACACTGAAGCTTTCTTT	CASGRGQVNTEAFF
TRBV3-1	NA	TRBJ2-7	NA	TGTGCCAGCAGCCAAGGCCTCTCAGGGGCCTACGAGCAGTACTTC	CASSQGLSGAYEQYF
TRBV20-1	TRBD2	TRBJ2-1	NA	TGCAGTGCTAGGACTAGCGGGGAATACAATGAGCAGTTCTTC	CSARTSGEYNEQFF
TRBV20-1	NA	TRBJ2-7	NA	TGCAGTGCTAGAGTAGGGGGGGCCATTCCCTCCGAGCAGTACTTC	CSARVGGAIPSEQYF
TRBV11-2	NA	TRBJ2-1	NA	TGTGCCAGCAGCTTAGAGATGAGGGGTAGCGGATACAATGAGCAGTTCTTC	CASSLEMRGSGYNEQFF
TRBV10-3	TRBD2	TRBJ2-1	NA	TGTGCCACTTCAACAGGACTAGCGGGAATGAGTGAGCAGTTCTTC	CATSTGLAGMSEQFF
TRBV12-3/TRBV12-4	TRBD2	TRBJ2-5	few	TGTGCCAGCAGTTTCCTCCAGCGGGAGCTTTCCGGGACCCAGTACTTC	CASSFLQRELSGTQYF
TRBV9	NA	TRBJ2-5	NA	TGTGCCAGCAGCGCAGGGGGGGGCCAAGAGACCCAGTACTTC	CASSAGGGQETQYF
TRBV19	TRBD1	TRBJ2-7	NA	TGTGCCACCCGACAGGGAAGCAACGAGCAGTACTTC	CATRQGSNEQYF
TRBV28	NA	TRBJ2-5	NA	TGTGCCAGCAGTTTCGGCGAGTTAAAAGAGACCCAGTACTTC	CASSFGELKETQYF
TRBV9	TRBD2	TRBJ2-1	NA	TGTGCCAGCAGCGTTCGTGGGAGGGTGTCCCCCAATGAGCAGTTCTTC	CASSVRGRVSPNEQFF
TRBV7-3	NA	TRBJ2-5	NA	TGTGCCAGCAGCTTATTCGCGGGCGTTGGGGAGACCCAGTACTTC	CASSLFAGVGETQYF
TRBV12-3/TRBV12-4	TRBD1	TRBJ1-5	few	TGTGCCAGCAGTCCCCCCGGGGGACAGGAATTCAATCAGCCCCAGCATTTT	CASSPPGGQEFNQPQHF
TRBV4-2	NA	TRBJ2-7	NA	TGTGCCAGCAGCCGCCGACCGGACGTCTCCTACAATGAGCAGTACTTC	CASSRRPDVSYNEQYF
TRBV6-5	NA	TRBJ2-6	many	TGTGCCAGCAGTTACTCTGTCGGACTCACCAGTGACATCTCTGGTGCCAACGTCCTGACTTTC	CASSYSVGLTSDISGANVLTF
TRBV25-1	NA	TRBJ2-1	few	TGTGCCAGCAGTGGGGATTTGGGCAATGAGCAGTTCTTC	CASSGDLGNEQFF
TRBV28	TRBD2	TRBJ2-7	NA	TGTGCCAGCAGTTTATTGGAGCGGGGCTTACGTTTTGGGCAGTACTTC	CASSLLERGLRFGQYF
TRBV20-1	NA	TRBJ2-5	NA	TGCAGTGCTAGGGTTCCACAAGAGACCCAGTACTTC	CSARVPQETQYF
TRBV27	TRBD1	TRBJ2-5	NA	TGTGCCAGCAGTTACACAGGGGGCAATGAGCAGTACTTC	CASSYTGGNEQYF
TRBV7-9	NA	TRBJ2-3	NA	TGTGCCAGCAGCGGATGGGACCACGCGGGAGATACGCAGTATTTT	CASSGWDHAGDTQYF
TRBV4-3	TRBD2	TRBJ2-1	NA	TGCGCCAGCAGCCCCCGACTAGCGGGAGGGCTGCTCACTATCTGGGACAATGAGCAGTTCTTC	CASSPRLAGGLLTIWDNEQFF
TRBV7-2	NA	TRBJ1-4	NA	TGTACCAGCAGCTTAGGGCTCGTTAATGAAAAACTGTTTTTT	CTSSLGLVNEKLFF
TRBV7-9	TRBD1	TRBJ1-1	few	TGTGCCAGCAGCTCCCAGGACAGGGTTGACACTGAAGCTTTCTTT	CASSSQDRVDTEAFF
TRBV5-1	TRBD2	TRBJ2-1	NA	TGTGCCAGCAGCCTCGGGACTACCTACAATGAGCAGTTCTTC	CASSLGTTYNEQFF